This T cell receptor (beta chain) was obtained from a study of cytomegalovirus exposure and HLA in healthy donors. Trimming removed 1 base from V and 3 bases from J, with 11 bases in between. The CDR3 extends over 14 amino acids. Germline V gene lookup returns CDR1 SGHRS and CDR2 YFSETQ. The PCR made use of 60 Vbeta and 13 Jbeta primers. Libraries were prepared by immunoSEQ multiplex PCR; TCRdb keeps only in-frame clonotypes and omits some of them. Of about 140,000 clones in the sample, over 75% were seen once. Sequences were obtained from PBMCs. This clonotype originated in a middle-aged woman in good health and CMV-seronegative. The genes are TRBV5-1 and TRBJ2-7; D might be TRBD1 (6 bases). Here the CDR3 reads CASSLSQGNYEQYF. CDR3 DNA: TGCGCCAGCAGCTTGAGCCAGGGGAACTACGAGCAGTACTTC.